The clone carrying this T cell receptor (beta chain) was counted between two and nine times. The antigen is undetermined. The data are from a study of cytomegalovirus exposure and HLA in healthy donors. General observations from the study: According to the study, roughly 160 TCR beta chains were cytomegalovirus-associated.

PCR employed 60 Vbeta and 13 Jbeta primers. Profiling relied on immunoSEQ multiplex PCR, and the TCRdb table lists in-frame clones only, not all of them. The sample lists roughly 120,000 clones; roughly 79% were seen once. Looked up from germline, CDR1 is MNHNY and CDR2 is SVGAGI (reference sequence). The CDR3 extends over 14 amino acids. Deletions cut 5 bases from V and 4 bases from J, with 12 bases between. The J gene is TRBJ1-5, the V gene TRBV6-6; a possible D gene is TRBD1 (5 bases). Sequenced input: PBMCs. The source is a woman aged 40 to 50 in good health and CMV-seronegative. The CDR3 spells CASSGGLGNQPQHF. CDR3 nucleotides: TGTGCCAGCAGTGGGGGGTTAGGGAATCAGCCCCAGCATTTT.